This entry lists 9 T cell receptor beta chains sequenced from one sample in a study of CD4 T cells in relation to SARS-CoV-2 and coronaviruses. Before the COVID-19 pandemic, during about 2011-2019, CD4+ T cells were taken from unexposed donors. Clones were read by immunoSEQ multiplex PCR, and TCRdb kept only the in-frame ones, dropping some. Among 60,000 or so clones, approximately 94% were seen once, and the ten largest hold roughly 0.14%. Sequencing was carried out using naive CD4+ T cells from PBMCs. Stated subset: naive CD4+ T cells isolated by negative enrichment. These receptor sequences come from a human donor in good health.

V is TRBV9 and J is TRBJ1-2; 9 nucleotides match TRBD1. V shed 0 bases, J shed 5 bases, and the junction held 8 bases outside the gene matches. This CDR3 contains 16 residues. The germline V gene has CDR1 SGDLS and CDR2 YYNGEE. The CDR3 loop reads CASSVAPSGTGYGYTF. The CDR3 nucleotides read TGTGCCAGCAGCGTAGCTCCATCCGGGACAGGGTATGGCTACACCTTC.

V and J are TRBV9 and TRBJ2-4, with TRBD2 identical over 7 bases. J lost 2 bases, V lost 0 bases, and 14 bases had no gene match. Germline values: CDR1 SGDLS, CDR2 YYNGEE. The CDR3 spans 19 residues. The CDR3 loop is CASSVDSGGVLITKNIQYF. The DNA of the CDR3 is TGTGCCAGCAGCGTAGATTCGGGGGGAGTATTGATAACCAAAAACATTCAGTACTTC. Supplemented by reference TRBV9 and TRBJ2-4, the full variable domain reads DSGVTQTPKHLITATGQRVTLRCSPRSGDLSVYWYQQSLDQGLQFLIQYYNGEERAKGNILERFSAQQFPDLHSELNLSSLELGDSALYFCASSVDSGGVLITKNIQYFGAGTRLSVL.

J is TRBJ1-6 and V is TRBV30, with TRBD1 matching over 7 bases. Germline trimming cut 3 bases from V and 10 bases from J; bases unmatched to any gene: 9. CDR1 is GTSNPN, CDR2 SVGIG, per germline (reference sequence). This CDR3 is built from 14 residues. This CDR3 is CAWSRDSPRSPLHF. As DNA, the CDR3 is TGTGCCTGGAGCCGGGACAGCCCTCGGTCACCCCTCCACTTT.

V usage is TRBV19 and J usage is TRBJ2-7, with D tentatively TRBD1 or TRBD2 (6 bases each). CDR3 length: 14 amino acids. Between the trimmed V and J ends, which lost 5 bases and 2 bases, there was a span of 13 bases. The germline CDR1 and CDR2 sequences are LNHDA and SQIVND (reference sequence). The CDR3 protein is CASSLRRGTYEQYF. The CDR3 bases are TGTGCCAGTAGTTTGCGGAGGGGGACCTACGAGCAGTACTTC.

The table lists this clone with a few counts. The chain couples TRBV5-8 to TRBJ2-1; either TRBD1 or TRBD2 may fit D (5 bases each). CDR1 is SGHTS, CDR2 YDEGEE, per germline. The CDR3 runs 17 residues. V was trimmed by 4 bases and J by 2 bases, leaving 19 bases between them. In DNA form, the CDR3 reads TGTGCCAGCAGCAGTTCTGGGACGACGGGACCCTACAATGAGCAGTTCTTC. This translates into CASSSSGTTGPYNEQFF.

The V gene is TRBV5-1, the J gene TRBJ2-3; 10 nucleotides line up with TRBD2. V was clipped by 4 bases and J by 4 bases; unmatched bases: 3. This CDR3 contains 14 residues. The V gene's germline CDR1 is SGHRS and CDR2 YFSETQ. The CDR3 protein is CASSTSGTADTQYF. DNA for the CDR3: TGCGCCAGCAGCACTAGCGGGACCGCAGATACGCAGTATTTT.

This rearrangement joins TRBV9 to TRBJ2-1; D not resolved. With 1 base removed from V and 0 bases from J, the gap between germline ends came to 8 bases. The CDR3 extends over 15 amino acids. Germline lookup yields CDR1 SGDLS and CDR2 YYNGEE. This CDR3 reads CASSVSPSSYNEQFF. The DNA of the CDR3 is TGTGCCAGCAGCGTAAGCCCGAGCTCCTACAATGAGCAGTTCTTC.

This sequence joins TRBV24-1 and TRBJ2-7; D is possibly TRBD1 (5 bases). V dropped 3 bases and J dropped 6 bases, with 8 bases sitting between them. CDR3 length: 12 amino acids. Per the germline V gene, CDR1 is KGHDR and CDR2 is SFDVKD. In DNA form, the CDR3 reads TGTGCCACCAGTGATCCAGGGCTCGAGCAGTACTTC. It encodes CATSDPGLEQYF.

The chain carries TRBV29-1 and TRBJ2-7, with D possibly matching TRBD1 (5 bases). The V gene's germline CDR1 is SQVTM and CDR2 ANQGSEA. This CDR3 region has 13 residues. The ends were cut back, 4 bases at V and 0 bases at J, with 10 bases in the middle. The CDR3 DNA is TGCAGCGTTGCTCCGGACACCTCCTACGAGCAGTACTTC. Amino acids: CSVAPDTSYEQYF.